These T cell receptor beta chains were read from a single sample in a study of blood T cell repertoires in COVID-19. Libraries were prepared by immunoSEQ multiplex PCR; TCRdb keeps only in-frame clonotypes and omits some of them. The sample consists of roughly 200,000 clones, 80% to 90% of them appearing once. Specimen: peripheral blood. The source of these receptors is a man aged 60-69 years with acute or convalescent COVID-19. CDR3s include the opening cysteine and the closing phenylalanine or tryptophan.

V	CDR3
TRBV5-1	CASRPRGGAAGDTQYF
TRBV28	CASSIYRGSYEQYF
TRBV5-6	CASTLREPSRYGYTF
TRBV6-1	CASSESGAGGTQYF
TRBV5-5	CASSSEAANEKLFF
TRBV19	CASSGQGSNYNEQFF
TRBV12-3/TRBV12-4	CASSLTQGNTIYF
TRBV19	CASTHSHQPQHF
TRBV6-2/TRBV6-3	CASSRSGWRENYNEQFF
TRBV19	CASSFDSTYEQYF
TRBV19	CASREATNEKLFF
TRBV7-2	CASSLGTSDTQYF
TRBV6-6	CASSYYRGPYEQYF
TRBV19	CASRSGFGQETQYF
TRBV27	CASSYGQGAGEQYF
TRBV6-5	CASSYSFSGISYEQYF
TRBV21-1	CASSKGQGDSPLHF
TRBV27	CASSLRGDGAKNIQYF
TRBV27	CASSFEGGGNIQYF
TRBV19	CASSIRDRAYEQYF
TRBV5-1	CASSLVSLAYVGGAYEQYF
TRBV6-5	CASSISGGYEQYF
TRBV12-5	CASGFSLGRLAASNTGELFF
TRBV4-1	CASSQDWSSYNSPLHF
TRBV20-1	CSASPTGASNQPQHF
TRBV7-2	CASSPTGVTEKLFF
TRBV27	CASSWDRGSYEQYF
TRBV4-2	CASSLNGLAGFSYNEQFF
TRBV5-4	CASSSGLAGGSSYEQYF
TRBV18	CASSPSRAQETQYF
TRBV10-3	CATRPEGENEQFF
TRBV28	CASTDLRVTGNTIYF
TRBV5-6	CASSRGLTPYEQYF
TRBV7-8	CASSSRTATGGALGYGYTF
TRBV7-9	CASSSSGGQSYGYTF
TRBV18	CASSPRRAGPTGNEQFF
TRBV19	CASTQTVNYGYTF